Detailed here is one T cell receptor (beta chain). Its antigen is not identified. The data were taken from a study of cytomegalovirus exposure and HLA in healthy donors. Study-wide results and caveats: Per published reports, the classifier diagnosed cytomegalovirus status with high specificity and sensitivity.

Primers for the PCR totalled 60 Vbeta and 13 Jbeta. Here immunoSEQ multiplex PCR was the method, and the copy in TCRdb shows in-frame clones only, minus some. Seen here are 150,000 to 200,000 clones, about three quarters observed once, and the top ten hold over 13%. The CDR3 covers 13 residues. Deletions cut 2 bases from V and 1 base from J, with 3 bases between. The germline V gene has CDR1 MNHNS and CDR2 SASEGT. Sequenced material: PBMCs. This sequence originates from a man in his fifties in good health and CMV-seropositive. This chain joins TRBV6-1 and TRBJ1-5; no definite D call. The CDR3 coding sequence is TGTGCCAGCAGTGAAATAAGCAATCAGCCCCAGCATTTT. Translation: CASSEISNQPQHF.